This T cell receptor beta chain comes out of a study of shared clonotypes between healthy human individuals. This clone was counted once. Profiled with immunoSEQ multiplex PCR; TCRdb holds only in-frame clones, not every one. The sample holds hundreds of thousands of clones, roughly 96% seen once. Naive CD8 cells lacked CD45RO, underwent positive selection for CCR7 and left out terminally differentiated effector memory CD45RA+ cells. In germline, CDR1 is SGHVS, CDR2 FQNEAQ. With 2 bases removed from V and 12 bases from J, the gap between germline ends came to 11 bases. The CDR3 spans 11 residues. Sequencing was done on a sample of naive CD8+ T cells sorted from blood. The rearrangement links TRBV7-8 to TRBJ2-7; D unclear. This TCR was sampled from a woman between 25 and 40 years old in good health. The DNA for the CDR3 is TGTGCCAGCAGCTTACAAAATCTTTGGTACTTC. Translating gives CASSLQNLWYF.